The 2 T cell receptor beta chains below were found in one sample sequenced in a study of T cell responses to AZD1222 COVID-19 vaccine. Generated by immunoSEQ multiplex PCR, the TCRdb table keeps only in-frame clones and is missing some. The sample includes approximately 100,000 clones, about 87% of them seen just once. This material consisted of peripheral blood, taken 28 days after the second AZD1222 dose. The receptors were sampled from an adult who received the AZD1222 COVID-19 vaccine.

The chain employs TRBV5-1 and TRBJ2-7; no definite D call. Trimming took 5 bases from V and 2 from J, leaving 17 bases between them. This CDR3 is built from 15 residues. Germline V gene data show CDR1 as SGHRS and CDR2 as YFSETQ. CDR3 sequence (DNA): TGCGCCAGCAGGAGGAATATGGACCTTACCTACGAGCAGTACTTC. Residues: CASRRNMDLTYEQYF.

This chain links TRBV29-1 with TRBJ1-1; D gene ambiguous. Germline lookup yields CDR1 SQVTM and CDR2 ANQGSEA. V was clipped by 5 bases and J by 4 bases, with 11 bases between them. This CDR3 is 12 amino acids long. This chain's CDR3 is CSVILSGTEAFF. The CDR3 DNA reads as TGCAGCGTTATCTTGTCGGGCACTGAAGCTTTCTTT.